These 2 T cell receptor beta chains share one sample of origin, sequenced in a study of CD8 T cells in ankylosing spondylitis. TCRdb analysed the 5' RACE reads with MiXCR anew, one entry per CDR3 protein. The table has under 300,000 distinct CDR3 sequences, about 11% seen once. The sample comprised blood, either unsorted or a sorted T cell fraction (not recorded which). The source of these receptors is a male donor with ankylosing spondylitis or in good health (not recorded which).

V gene TRBV20-1 combines with J gene TRBJ2-3; 13 bases match TRBD2. The CDR3 has 15 residues. Trimming took 4 bases from V and 6 from J; bases not matched to a gene: 7. Germline V gene sequence: CDR1 DFQATT, CDR2 SNEGSKA (reference sequence). CDR3 protein: CSATLLAGGADTQYF. The CDR3 DNA sequence: TGCAGTGCTACCCTACTAGCGGGGGGGGCGGATACGCAGTATTTT.

This clonotype occurred many times. The chain links TRBV5-5 to TRBJ2-1; possibly TRBD2 for D (6 bases). V lost 4 bases to trimming and J lost 4 bases, with 15 bases between them. This CDR3 has 15 amino acids. The germline V gene has CDR1 SGHKS and CDR2 YYEKEE (reference sequence). The CDR3 DNA is TGTGCCAGCAGCAGGGTTGAGGCGGGGTACAATGAGCAGTTCTTC. Its protein product is CASSRVEAGYNEQFF.